This record looks at one TCR beta chain sequence and its context. There is no known antigen for this receptor. No base quality values were provided; no much bigger clone lies one nucleotide off. The sample's time point label, decoded: baseline before first vaccination. Samples from vaccinated people were obtained from the UK trials COV001 and COV002, which included a single-blind randomized controlled phase 2/3 trial of AZD1222 (ChAdOx1 nCoV-19) in healthy adults. For TCRbeta chain sequencing, PBMC samples were collected from trial participants at day 0 and at day 28 after the second dose. This entry belongs to a study of T cell responses to AZD1222 COVID-19 vaccine (dated by TCRdb to about 2021). Describing the broader study: AZD1222 recipients given second doses at about 4 weeks or at about 12 weeks were pooled, since spike-specific TCR depth and breadth were not found to differ between the two schedules. A total of under 250 trial participants underwent TCR sequencing, of whom around 210 had received two doses of AZD1222 and around 26 had received two doses of the MenACWY control vaccine. Trial participants were enrolled by age into subgroups of 18-55, 56-69 and 70-plus years, and around 150, 28 and 57 TCR-sequenced participants, respectively, were included in these subgroups.

The investigation overall reported the following: Participants were mostly white British and included more females than males, and it was suggested by the authors that clonal diversity may have been underestimated. Because no samples from the day 14 peak response were available, repertoires could be characterized only after the peak T cell response. Epitopes outside the regions mutated in the B.1.351 and B.1.1.7 variants were reportedly recognized by nearly half of the unique spike-specific TCRs. Vaccine-associated CD4 TCRs spanned the whole spike protein, with dominant responses in regions 160-218 and 743-854. Conclusions about previously exposed vaccinees are limited, since just a handful of AZD1222 recipients were seropositive for SARS-CoV-2 at baseline. The 56-69-year group was small, and its depth increase did not reach significance, likely because of low power. After two AZD1222 doses, spike-specific TCR breadth and depth were significantly higher than at day 0 and than in MenACWY recipients.

The CDR3 regions of human TCRbeta chains were analyzed by immunosequencing. Under the source paper's analysis protocol: TCRs in the repertoires were compared against a reference library of SARS-CoV-2-specific TCRs that had been generated with the MIRA antigen-specificity platform. Breadth was defined as the fraction of unique TCRs that were SARS-CoV-2-associated, and depth was defined as the fraction of total T cells that were SARS-CoV-2-associated. Using the MIRA data, each spike-specific TCR was assigned both to the spike region to which the TCR was reactive and to a CD4 or CD8 class. Log10-transformed breadth and depth values were compared by one-way ANOVA with Sidak's multiple comparisons tests. TCRdb limited this immuneACCESS table to in-frame rearrangements with V and J called. A share of clones is missing; checked studies link under half to unresolved V genes, and the rest is unexplained. That table gives V, J and clone size, and the DNA gave D and trimming. The sample profile shows about 110,000 clones; about nine tenths of them were found once. In total, the top ten clones hold roughly 1.1% of the sample.

Based on the germline V gene (reference sequence), the CDR1 and CDR2 sequences are LNHNV and YYDKDF. Trimming removed 0 bases from V and 1 base from J, leaving 6 bases between the germline ends. Spanning cysteine to phenylalanine, the CDR3 consists of 14 amino acids. Only the CDR3 DNA stays, 42 bases, in frame from base 1. The chain is encoded by TRBV15 joined to TRBJ1-1; the D gene assignment is ambiguous. Here the sequenced sample was peripheral blood, taken on day 0 of AZD1222 vaccination. The TCR was taken from an adult in good health. The DNA sequence follows: TGTGCCACCAGCAGAGAAGCCCAGAACACTGAAGCTTTCTTT. This yields the protein CATSREAQNTEAFF. The variable domain in full, with residues beyond the CDR3 obtained from the reference TRBV15 and TRBJ1-1 genes, is DAMVIQNPRYQVTQFGKPVTLSCSQTLNHNVMYWYQQKSSQAPKLLFHYYDKDFNNEADTPDNFQSRRPNTSFCFLDIRSPGLGDTAMYLCATSREAQNTEAFFGQGTRLTVV.